This T cell receptor beta chain was profiled in a study of shared clonotypes between healthy human individuals. Germline CDR1 SEHNR, CDR2 FQNEAQ (reference sequence). V shed 3 bases and J shed 0 bases, with 9 bases lying between them. The CDR3 has 15 amino acids. As concerns this clone: Its antigen is as yet unknown.

TCRdb's copy holds only in-frame clones and misses some; the assay was immunoSEQ multiplex PCR. Found here are millions of clones, approximately 95% of them singletons; the top ten hold about 0.41%. Study-level results: The sharing of around 5% of naive CD4 clonotypes was seen across a handful of donors. As a rule, naive subsets had a larger estimated richness than memory subsets.

The receptor was derived from a man between 18 and 35 years old in good health. Some clones in this sample may be carry-over from other donors' samples. Specimen: naive CD4+ T cells from PBMCs. Subset here: CD45RA+ positively selected. The chain couples TRBV7-9 to TRBJ1-5; D unresolved. CDR3 region: CASSFSGNSNQPQHF. Here the CDR3 DNA reads TGTGCCAGCAGCTTTTCGGGGAATAGCAATCAGCCCCAGCATTTT.